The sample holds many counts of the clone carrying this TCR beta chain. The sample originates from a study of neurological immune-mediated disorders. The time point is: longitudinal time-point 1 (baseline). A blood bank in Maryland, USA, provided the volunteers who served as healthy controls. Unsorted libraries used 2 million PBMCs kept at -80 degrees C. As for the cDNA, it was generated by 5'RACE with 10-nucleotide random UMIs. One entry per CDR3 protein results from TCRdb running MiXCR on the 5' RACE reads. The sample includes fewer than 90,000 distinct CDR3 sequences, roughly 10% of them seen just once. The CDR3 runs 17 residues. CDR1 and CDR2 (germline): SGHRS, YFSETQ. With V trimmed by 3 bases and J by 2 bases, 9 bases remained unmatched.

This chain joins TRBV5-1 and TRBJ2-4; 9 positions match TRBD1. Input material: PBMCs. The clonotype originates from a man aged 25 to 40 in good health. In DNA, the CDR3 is TGCGCCAGCAGCTACGGAGGACAGGGGTTATCCAAAAACATTCAGTACTTC. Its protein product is CASSYGGQGLSKNIQYF.